These 6 T cell receptor beta chains share one sample of origin, sequenced in a study of blood T cell repertoires in COVID-19. The method was immunoSEQ multiplex PCR; TCRdb's version includes in-frame clones alone and lacks a portion of them. The profile shows some 250,000 clones, 70% to 90% of them singletons. Material: peripheral blood. Source of these receptors: a woman aged 30 to 39 with acute or convalescent COVID-19.

The chain carries TRBV12-3 or TRBV12-4 and TRBJ1-2, with 8 bases fitting TRBD1. Unmatched junction bases numbered 4, after V lost 6 bases and J lost 4 bases. This CDR3 region has 13 residues. Here the CDR3 DNA reads TGTGCCAGCAGATCAGGGGGCGGCTATGGCTACACCTTC. Its protein is CASRSGGGYGYTF.

The rearrangement uses TRBV7-2 and TRBJ2-7; D perhaps matches TRBD2 (5 bases). Germline loops: CDR1 SGHTA, CDR2 FQGNSA. V gave up 5 bases and J gave up 0 bases, with 14 bases separating them. CDR3 length: 15 residues. Here the CDR3 reads CASSRRTISSYEQYF. As DNA, the CDR3 is TGTGCCAGCAGCCGGAGGACGATTAGCTCCTACGAGCAGTACTTC.

The V and J genes are TRBV5-5 and TRBJ1-2, with no clear D. Trimming took 1 base from V and 1 from J, leaving 11 bases between them. In germline, CDR1 is SGHKS, CDR2 YYEKEE (reference sequence). The length of the CDR3 is 15 residues. DNA of the CDR3: TGTGCCAGCAGCTTGCTACAGAGCCTTAACTATGGCTACACCTTC. This gives the protein CASSLLQSLNYGYTF.

The genes are TRBV6-5 and TRBJ2-5; D is unclear. Germline V gives CDR1 MNHEY, CDR2 SVGAGI. Trimming took off 5 bases at V and 5 bases at J, with 12 bases between the two ends. The length of the CDR3 is 13 residues. CDR3 protein: CASSPQQAETQYF. In DNA form, the CDR3 reads TGTGCCAGCAGTCCTCAGCAGGCGGAGACCCAGTACTTC.

The chain joins TRBV6-2 or TRBV6-3 to TRBJ2-2, with 15 bases fitting TRBD2. The J segment lost 4 bases and the V segment lost 5 bases, leaving 11 bases of the junction unmatched. The germline V gene has CDR1 MNHEY and CDR2 SVGEGT. The CDR3 runs to 19 residues. This CDR3 is CASSTRTSGRAVGTGELFF. The CDR3 DNA sequence: TGTGCCAGCAGTACCCGGACTAGCGGGAGGGCCGTCGGCACCGGGGAGCTGTTTTTT.

The chain recombines TRBV27 with TRBJ2-7, with 7 positions matching TRBD1. V shed 5 bases and J 5 bases; nucleotides not matched to a gene: 9. This CDR3 spans 14 amino acids. The germline CDR1 and CDR2 sequences are MNHEY and SMNVEV (reference sequence). DNA of the CDR3: TGTGCCAGCAGTCCACAGGACAGGTGGGACGAGCAGTACTTC. Its protein product is CASSPQDRWDEQYF.